This T cell receptor beta chain was profiled in a study of regulatory T cells in long-lasting Graves disease. Study outcomes and limitations: Persistent Graves' patients showed a TCR diversity that was lower than that of newly diagnosed ones.

Trimming pared 6 bases from V and 0 bases from J, leaving 8 bases between. Germline V gene sequence: CDR1 SQVTM, CDR2 ANQGSEA. There are 12 residues in the CDR3. In regard to this clonotype: The antigen remains unidentified.

Time point described: persistent/refractory GD, antithyroid drugs over 5 years with positive TRAb. PBMC RNA served as the TCR library source. CDR3 regions were amplified by Arm-PCR using iRepertoire HTBI primers to build TCR beta libraries. Under the authors' procedure: Spanning all samples, the identified segments comprised approximately 57 TRBV and around 15 TRBJ. TCRdb itself ran the multiplex PCR reads through MiXCR, one entry per CDR3 protein. TCRdb, not the original authors, processed these V and J calls. The table has over 300,000 distinct CDR3 sequences, 20% seen once. The sample here was peripheral blood mononuclear cells (PBMCs), taken when the disease was refractory, from a patient treated with antithyroid drugs. The chain joins TRBV29-1 to TRBJ1-1; D uncertain. The sequence came from a female donor with Graves disease. The CDR3 nucleotides are TGCAGCGTGTCCACAGTGAACACTGAAGCTTTCTTT. Amino acid sequence: CSVSTVNTEAFF.